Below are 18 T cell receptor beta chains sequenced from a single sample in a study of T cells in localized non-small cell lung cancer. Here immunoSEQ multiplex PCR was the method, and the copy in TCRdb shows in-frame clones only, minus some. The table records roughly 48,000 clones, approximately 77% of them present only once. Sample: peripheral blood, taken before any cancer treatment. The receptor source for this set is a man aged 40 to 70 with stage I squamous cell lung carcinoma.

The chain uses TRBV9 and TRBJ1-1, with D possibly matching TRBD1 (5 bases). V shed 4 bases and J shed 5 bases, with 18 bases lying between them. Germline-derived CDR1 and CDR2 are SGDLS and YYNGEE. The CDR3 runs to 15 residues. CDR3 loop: CASSSAGGRGTEAFF. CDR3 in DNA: TGTGCCAGCAGCTCGGCTGGGGGAAGGGGTACTGAAGCTTTCTTT.

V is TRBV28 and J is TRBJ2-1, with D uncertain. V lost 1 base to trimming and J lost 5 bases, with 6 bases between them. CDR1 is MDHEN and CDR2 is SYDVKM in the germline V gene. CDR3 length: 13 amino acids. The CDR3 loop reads CASSLYLNNEQFF. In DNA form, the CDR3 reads TGTGCCAGCAGTTTATACCTGAACAATGAGCAGTTCTTC.

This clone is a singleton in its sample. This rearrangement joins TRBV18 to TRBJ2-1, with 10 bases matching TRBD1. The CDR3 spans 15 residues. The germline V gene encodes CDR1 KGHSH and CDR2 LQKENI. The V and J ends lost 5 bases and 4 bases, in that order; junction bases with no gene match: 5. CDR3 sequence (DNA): TGTGCCAGCTCATCGGGACAGGGGACTTACAATGAGCAGTTCTTC. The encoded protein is CASSSGQGTYNEQFF.

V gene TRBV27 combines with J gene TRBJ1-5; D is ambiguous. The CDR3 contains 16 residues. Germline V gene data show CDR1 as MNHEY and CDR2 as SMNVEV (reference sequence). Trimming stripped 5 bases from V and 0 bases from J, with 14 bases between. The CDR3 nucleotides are TGTGCCAGCAGTCCAGGAGCGTTCTATAGCAATCAGCCCCAGCATTTT. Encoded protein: CASSPGAFYSNQPQHF.

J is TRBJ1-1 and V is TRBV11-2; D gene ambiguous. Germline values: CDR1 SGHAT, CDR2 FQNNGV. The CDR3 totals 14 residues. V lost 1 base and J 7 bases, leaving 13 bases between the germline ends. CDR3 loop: CASSLGGGSGEAFF. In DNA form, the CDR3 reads TGTGCCAGCAGCTTAGGCGGAGGGTCGGGTGAAGCTTTCTTT.

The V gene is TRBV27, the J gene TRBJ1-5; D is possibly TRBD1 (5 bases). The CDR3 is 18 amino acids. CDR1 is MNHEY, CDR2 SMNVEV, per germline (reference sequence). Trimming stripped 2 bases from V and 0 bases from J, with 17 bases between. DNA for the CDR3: TGTGCCAGCAGTTTAACCCCCCCCGGGGACTTTAGCAATCAGCCCCAGCATTTT. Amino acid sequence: CASSLTPPGDFSNQPQHF.

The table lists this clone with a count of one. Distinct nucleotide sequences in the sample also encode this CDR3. Here the CDR3 reads CASSLSPSGANVLTF. CDR3 bases: TGTGCCAGCAGCTTATCGCCCTCTGGGGCCAACGTCCTGACTTTC. V and J are TRBV7-3 and TRBJ2-6, with D unclear. Germline-derived CDR1 and CDR2 are SGHTA and FQGTGA. This CDR3 has 15 amino acids. The V end was cut by 2 bases, the J end by 0 bases, with 5 bases between.

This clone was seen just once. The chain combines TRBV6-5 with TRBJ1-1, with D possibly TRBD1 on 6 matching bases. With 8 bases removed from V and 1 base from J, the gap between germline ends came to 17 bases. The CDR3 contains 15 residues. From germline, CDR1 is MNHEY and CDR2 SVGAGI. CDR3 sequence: CASGGGVDRNTEAFF. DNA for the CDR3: TGTGCCAGCGGAGGGGGGGTGGATCGGAACACTGAAGCTTTCTTT.

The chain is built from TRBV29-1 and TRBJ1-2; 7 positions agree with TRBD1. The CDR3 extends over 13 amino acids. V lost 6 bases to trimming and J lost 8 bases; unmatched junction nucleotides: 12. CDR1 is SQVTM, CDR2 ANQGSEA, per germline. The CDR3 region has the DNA TGCAGCGTGGGGGACAGCTCCTTGAGCGGCTACACCTTC. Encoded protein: CSVGDSSLSGYTF. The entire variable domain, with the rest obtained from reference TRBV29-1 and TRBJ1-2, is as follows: SAVISQKPSRDICQRGTSLTIQCQVDSQVTMMFWYRQQPGQSLTLIATANQGSEATYESGFVIDKFPISRPNLTFSTLTVSNMSPEDSSIYLCSVGDSSLSGYTFGSGTRLTVV.

CDR3 DNA: TGTGCCAGCAGCCGCGGGTCTAGCGGGGGGTACCAAGAGACCCAGTACTTC. This encodes CASSRGSSGGYQETQYF. This rearrangement joins TRBV7-9 to TRBJ2-5; 11 bases agree with TRBD2. The CDR3 contains 17 residues. The trim removed 5 bases at V and 0 bases at J, leaving 8 bases unmatched. CDR1 SEHNR and CDR2 FQNEAQ come from the germline V gene (reference sequence).

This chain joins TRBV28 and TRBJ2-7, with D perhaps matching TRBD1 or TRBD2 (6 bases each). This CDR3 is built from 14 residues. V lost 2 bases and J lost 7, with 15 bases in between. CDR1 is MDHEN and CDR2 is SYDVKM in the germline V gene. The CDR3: CASSLPDRRGEQYF. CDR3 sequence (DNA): TGTGCCAGCAGTTTACCCGACAGGAGGGGAGAGCAGTACTTC.

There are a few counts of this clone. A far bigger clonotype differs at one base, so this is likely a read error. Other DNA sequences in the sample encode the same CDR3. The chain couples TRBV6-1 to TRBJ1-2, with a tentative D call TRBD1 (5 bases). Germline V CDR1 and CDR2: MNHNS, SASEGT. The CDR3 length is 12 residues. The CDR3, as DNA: TGTGCCATCAGTGAAGGGGCTGATGGCTACACCTTC. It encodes CAISEGADGYTF.

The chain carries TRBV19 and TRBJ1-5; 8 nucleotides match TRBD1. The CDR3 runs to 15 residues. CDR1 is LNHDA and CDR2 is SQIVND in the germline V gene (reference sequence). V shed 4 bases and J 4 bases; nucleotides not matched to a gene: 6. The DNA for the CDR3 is TGTGCCAGTAGTAGCCCACAGGGGGGGAATCAGCCCCAGCATTTT. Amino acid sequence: CASSSPQGGNQPQHF.

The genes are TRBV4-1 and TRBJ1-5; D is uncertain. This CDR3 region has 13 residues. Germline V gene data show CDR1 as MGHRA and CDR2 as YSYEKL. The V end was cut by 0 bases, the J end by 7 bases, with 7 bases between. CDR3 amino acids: CASSQERAQPQHF. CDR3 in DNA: TGCGCCAGCAGCCAAGAAAGAGCACAGCCCCAGCATTTT.

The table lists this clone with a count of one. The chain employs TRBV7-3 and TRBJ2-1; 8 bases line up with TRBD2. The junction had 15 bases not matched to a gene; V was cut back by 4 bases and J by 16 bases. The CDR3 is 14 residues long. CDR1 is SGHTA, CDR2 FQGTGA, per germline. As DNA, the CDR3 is TGTGCCAGCAGCTCGCTGAACTCCGGGACTAGTAAATTCTTC. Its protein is CASSSLNSGTSKFF.

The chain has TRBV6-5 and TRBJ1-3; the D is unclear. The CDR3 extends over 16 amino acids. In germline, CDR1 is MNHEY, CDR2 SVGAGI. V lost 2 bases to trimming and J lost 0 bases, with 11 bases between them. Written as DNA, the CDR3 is TGTGCCAGCAGTTACGGCGCCCATCTCTCTGGAAACACCATATATTTT. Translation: CASSYGAHLSGNTIYF.

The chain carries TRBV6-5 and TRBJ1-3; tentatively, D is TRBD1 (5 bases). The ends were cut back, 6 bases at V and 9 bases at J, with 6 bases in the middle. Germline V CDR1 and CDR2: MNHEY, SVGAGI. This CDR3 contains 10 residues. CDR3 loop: CASSGGTIYF. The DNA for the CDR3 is TGTGCCAGCAGCGGGGGCACCATATATTTT.

The CDR3 protein is CASSPTVYEQYF. CDR3 nucleotides: TGTGCCAGCAGCCCGACAGTTTACGAGCAGTACTTC. This sequence joins TRBV7-8 and TRBJ2-7, with a weak D call TRBD1 (5 bases). Germline CDR1 SGHVS, CDR2 FQNEAQ. The V and J ends lost 5 bases and 4 bases respectively, with 9 bases between them. The CDR3 loop spans 12 amino acids.